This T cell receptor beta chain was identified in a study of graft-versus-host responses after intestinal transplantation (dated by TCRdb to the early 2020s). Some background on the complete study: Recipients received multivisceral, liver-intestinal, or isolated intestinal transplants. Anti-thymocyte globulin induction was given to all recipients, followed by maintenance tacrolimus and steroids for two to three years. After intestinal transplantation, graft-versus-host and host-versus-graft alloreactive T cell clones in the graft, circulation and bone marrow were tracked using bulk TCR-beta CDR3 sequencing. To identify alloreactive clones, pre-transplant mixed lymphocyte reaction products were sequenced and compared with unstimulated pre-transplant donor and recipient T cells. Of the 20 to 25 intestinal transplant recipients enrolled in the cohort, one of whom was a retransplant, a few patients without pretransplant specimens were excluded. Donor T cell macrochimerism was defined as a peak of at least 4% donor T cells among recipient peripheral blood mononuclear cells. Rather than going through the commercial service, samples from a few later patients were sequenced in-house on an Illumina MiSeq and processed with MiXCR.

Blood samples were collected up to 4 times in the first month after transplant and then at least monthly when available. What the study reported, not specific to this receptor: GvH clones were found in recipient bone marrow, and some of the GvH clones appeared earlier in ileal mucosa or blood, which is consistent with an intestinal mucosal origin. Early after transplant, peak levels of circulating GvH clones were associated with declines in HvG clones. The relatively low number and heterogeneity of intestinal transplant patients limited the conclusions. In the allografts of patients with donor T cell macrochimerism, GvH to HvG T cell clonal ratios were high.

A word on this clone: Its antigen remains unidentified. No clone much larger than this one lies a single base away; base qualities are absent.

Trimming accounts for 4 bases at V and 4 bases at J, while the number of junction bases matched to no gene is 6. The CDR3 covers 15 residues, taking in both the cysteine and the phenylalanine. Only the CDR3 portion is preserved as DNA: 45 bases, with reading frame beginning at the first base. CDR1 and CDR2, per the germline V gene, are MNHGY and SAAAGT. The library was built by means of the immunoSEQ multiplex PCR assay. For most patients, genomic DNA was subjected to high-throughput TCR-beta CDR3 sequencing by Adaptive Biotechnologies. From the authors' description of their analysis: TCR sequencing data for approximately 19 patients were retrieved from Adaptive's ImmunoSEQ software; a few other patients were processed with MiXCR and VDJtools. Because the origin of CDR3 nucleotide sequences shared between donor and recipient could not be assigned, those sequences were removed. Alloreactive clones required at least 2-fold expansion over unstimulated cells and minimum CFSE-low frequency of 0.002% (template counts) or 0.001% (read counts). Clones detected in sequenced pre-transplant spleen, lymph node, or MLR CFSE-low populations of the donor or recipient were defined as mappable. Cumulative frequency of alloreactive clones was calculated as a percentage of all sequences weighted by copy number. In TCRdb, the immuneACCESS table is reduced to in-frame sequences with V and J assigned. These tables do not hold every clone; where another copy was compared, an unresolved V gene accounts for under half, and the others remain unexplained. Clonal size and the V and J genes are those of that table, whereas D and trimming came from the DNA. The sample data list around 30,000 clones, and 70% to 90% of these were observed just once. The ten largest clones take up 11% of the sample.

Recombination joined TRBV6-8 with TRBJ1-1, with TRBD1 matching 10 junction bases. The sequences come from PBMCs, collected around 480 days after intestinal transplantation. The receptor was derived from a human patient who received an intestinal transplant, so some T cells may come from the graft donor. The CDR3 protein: CASSFGQGEGTEAFF. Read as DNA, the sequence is TGTGCCAGCAGTTTCGGACAGGGGGAGGGCACTGAAGCTTTCTTT.